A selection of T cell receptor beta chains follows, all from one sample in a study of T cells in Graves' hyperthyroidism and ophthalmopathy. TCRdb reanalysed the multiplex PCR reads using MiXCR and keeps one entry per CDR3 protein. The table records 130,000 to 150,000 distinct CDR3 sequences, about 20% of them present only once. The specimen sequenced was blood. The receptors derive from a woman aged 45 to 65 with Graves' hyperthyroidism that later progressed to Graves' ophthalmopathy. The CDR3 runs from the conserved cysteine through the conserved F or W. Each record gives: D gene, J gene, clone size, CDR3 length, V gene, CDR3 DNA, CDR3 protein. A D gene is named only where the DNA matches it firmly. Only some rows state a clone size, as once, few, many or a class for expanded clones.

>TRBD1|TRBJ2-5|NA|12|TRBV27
TGTGCCAGCGGGGGACAGGGGGTGATTCTGTACTTC
CASGGQGVILYF
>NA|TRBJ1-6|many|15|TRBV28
TGTGCCAGCAGACCCTCGCGGGGGGGGAATTCACCCCTCCACTTT
CASRPSRGGNSPLHF
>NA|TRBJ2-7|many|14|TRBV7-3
TGTGCCAGCAGCTCGGGACGGTCACACTACGAGCAGTACTTC
CASSSGRSHYEQYF
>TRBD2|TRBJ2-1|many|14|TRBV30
TGTGCCTGGAGTCAGACTAGCGTCTACAATGAGCAGTTCTTC
CAWSQTSVYNEQFF
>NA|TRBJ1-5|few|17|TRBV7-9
TGTGCCAGCAGGCCAATGGATGGACGGCGGAGTTGGCAGCCCCAGCATTTT
CASRPMDGRRSWQPQHF
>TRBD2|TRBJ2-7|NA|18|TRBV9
TGTGCCAGCAGCGTGTCCGCTAGCGGGGGTCGCCCCGAATACGAGCAGTACTTC
CASSVSASGGRPEYEQYF
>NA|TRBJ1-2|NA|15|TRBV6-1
TGTGCCAGCAGACATCGTTCCGGCGGGACATCCGGCTACACCTTC
CASRHRSGGTSGYTF
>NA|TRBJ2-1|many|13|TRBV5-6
TGTGCCAGCAGCTTGTGGGTCAACAATGAGCAGTTCTTC
CASSLWVNNEQFF
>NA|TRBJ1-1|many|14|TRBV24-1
TGTGCCACCAGTGATGGGTACCGGGACACTGAAGCTTTCTTT
CATSDGYRDTEAFF
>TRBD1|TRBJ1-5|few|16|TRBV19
TGTGCCAGTAGTATAGTGGGACAGGGAGGCAATCAGCCCCAGCATTTT
CASSIVGQGGNQPQHF
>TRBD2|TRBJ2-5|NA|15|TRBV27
TGTGCCAGCAGTCGGGGCGGGAGGGGGGAAGAGGCCCAGTACTTC
CASSRGGRGEEAQYF
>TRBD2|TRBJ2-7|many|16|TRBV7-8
TGTGCCAGCAGCTCACTAGCGGGAGGACTCTCCTACGAGCAGTACTTC
CASSSLAGGLSYEQYF
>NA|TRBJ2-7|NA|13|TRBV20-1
TGCAGTGCTGAGAACCCGAGCTCCTACGAGCAGTACTTC
CSAENPSSYEQYF
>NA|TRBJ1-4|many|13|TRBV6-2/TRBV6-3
TGTGCCAGCAACATATGGGCGGGCGAAAAACTGTTTTTT
CASNIWAGEKLFF
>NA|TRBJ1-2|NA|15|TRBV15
TGTGCCACCAGCAGCACTCGGACGGCGGAGGGTGGCTACACCTTC
CATSSTRTAEGGYTF
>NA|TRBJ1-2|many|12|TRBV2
TGTGCCAGCAGTGGGGGAGGGCCTGGCTACACCTTC
CASSGGGPGYTF
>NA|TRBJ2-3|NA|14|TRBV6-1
TGTGCCAGCACCCGGGCGGATAGTACAGATACGCAGTATTTT
CASTRADSTDTQYF
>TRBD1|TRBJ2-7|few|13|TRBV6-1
TGTGCCAGCAGTGGGGTCTCCAGGGGGGAGCAGTACTTC
CASSGVSRGEQYF
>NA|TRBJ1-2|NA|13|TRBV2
TGTGCCAGCAGTGGAAGCGGGAGTGGGGGCTACACCTTC
CASSGSGSGGYTF
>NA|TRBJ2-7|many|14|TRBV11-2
TGTGCCAGCAGTCGAGCGGAGGGGACCTACGAGCAGTACTTC
CASSRAEGTYEQYF
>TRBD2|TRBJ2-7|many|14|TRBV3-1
TGTGCCAGCAGCCCTAGCGGCCCTCCCTACGAGCAGTACTTC
CASSPSGPPYEQYF
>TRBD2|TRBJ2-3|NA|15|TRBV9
TGTGCCAGCAGCCCTGCTAGCGGGCTCACAGATACGCAGTATTTT
CASSPASGLTDTQYF
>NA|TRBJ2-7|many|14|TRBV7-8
TGTGCCAGCAGCTTAGGAACGATTTCCTACGAGCAGTACTTC
CASSLGTISYEQYF
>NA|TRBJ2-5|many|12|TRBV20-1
TGCAGTGCGTCCGGGGGTCGCGAGACCCAGTACTTC
CSASGGRETQYF
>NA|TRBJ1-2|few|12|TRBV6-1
TGTGCCAGCAGGACAGCTAACTATGGCTACACCTTC
CASRTANYGYTF
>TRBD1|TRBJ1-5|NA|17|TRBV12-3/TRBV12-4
TGTGCCAGCAGGCCTCAGGGACAGTCCGAACCCAATCAGCCCCAGCATTTT
CASRPQGQSEPNQPQHF
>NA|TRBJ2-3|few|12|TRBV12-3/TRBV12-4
TGTGCCAGCAACCACGACATGGGCACGCAGTATTTT
CASNHDMGTQYF
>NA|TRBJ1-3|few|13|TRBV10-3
TGTGCCATCAGGCAAGGACAGGGAAACACCATATATTTT
CAIRQGQGNTIYF
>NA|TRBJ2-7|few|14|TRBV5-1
TGCGCCAGCAGCCCCTCGACAGAGTTCTACGAGCAGTACTTC
CASSPSTEFYEQYF
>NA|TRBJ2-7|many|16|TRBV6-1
TGTGCCAGCCGAGCCCGCCGGGCGGGCCTCACCTACGAGCAGTACTTC
CASRARRAGLTYEQYF
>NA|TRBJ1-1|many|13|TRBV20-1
TGCAGTGCACCGGTCCGACCCAACACTGAAGCTTTCTTT
CSAPVRPNTEAFF
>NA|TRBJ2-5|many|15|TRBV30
TGTGCCTGGACCCTACGTCCGGGACCCATGGAGACCCAGTACTTC
CAWTLRPGPMETQYF
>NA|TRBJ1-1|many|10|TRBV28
TGTGCCAGCAGAAGGGGGGAAGCTTTCTTT
CASRRGEAFF
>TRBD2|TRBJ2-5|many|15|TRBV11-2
TGTGCCAGCAGCGCAGGACTAGCGGGAGGAGAGACCCAGTACTTC
CASSAGLAGGETQYF
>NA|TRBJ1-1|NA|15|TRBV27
TGTGCCAGCAGGACGTGGACAGTAATGAACACTGAAGCTTTCTTT
CASRTWTVMNTEAFF
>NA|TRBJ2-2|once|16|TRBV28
TGTGCCAGCAGTTTTGGGCTAGCGATGAACACCGGGGAGCTGTTTTTT
CASSFGLAMNTGELFF
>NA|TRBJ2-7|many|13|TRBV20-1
TGCAGTGCTTCCGACCAGGACCCCTACGAGCAGTACTTC
CSASDQDPYEQYF
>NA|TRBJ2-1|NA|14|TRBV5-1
TGCGCCAGCAGCCCAAATGGAGTCTACAATGAGCAGTTCTTC
CASSPNGVYNEQFF
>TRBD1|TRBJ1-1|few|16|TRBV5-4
TGTGCCAGCAGCTTGGAAGTTTTGGGACAGGGAACTGAAGCTTTCTTT
CASSLEVLGQGTEAFF
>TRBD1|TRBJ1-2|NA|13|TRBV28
TGTGCCATCCCAGGACAGGGGAACTATGGCTACACCTTC
CAIPGQGNYGYTF
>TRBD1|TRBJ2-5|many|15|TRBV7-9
TGTGCCAGCAGCTTTCCCACAACAGGGGATGAGACCCAGTACTTC
CASSFPTTGDETQYF
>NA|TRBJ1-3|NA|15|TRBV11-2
TGTGCCAGCAGCGATCCGACTGGCTCTGGAAACACCATATATTTT
CASSDPTGSGNTIYF
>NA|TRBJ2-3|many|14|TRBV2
TGTGCCAGCAGGCGGACCGCCGTAGTAGATACGCAGTATTTT
CASRRTAVVDTQYF
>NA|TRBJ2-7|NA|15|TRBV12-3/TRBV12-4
TGTGCCAGCAGTTTAGCAGGACAGTGGTACTACGAGCAGTACTTC
CASSLAGQWYYEQYF
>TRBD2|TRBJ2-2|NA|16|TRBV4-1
TGCGCCAGCAGTCCCTTAGGACTAGCGGACACCGGGGAGCTGTTTTTT
CASSPLGLADTGELFF
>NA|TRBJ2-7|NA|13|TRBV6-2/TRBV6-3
TGTGCCAGCAGTTACTCGGCAGGCAATGAGCAGTACTTC
CASSYSAGNEQYF
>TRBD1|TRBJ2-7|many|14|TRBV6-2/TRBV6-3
TGTGCCAGCAGTTCGACAGGGGGCCCCTACGAGCAGTACTTC
CASSSTGGPYEQYF
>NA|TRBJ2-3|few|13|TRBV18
TGTGCCAGCTCACAAACATTGGCAGATACGCAGTATTTT
CASSQTLADTQYF
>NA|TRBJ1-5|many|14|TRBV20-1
TGCAGTGCTAGAGATTTTGCGACAATTCAGCCCCAGCATTTT
CSARDFATIQPQHF
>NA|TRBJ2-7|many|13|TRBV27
TGTGCCAGCAGTTTTTCAGGGACCTACGAGCAGTACTTC
CASSFSGTYEQYF
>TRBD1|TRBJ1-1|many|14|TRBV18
TGTGCCAGCTCACGGACAGGGGGGAACACTGAAGCTTTCTTT
CASSRTGGNTEAFF